By share of the sample, the clone carrying this T cell receptor (beta chain) is medium-sized. Antigen unknown. The sample is drawn from a study of T-cell reconstitution after alpha-beta-depleted transplantation in children. Study-wide points: TCRbeta diversity was high at day 60 in some patients (a result of surviving recipient T cells and thymic progenitors). By one year post-transplant, T-cell counts and diversity largely arose from T cells that were newly produced. Reportedly, alpha-beta T cells present about two months post-transplant originated from several hundred expanded clones of graft origin.

A library of TCRbeta sequences, prepared with unique molecular identifiers, was generated. MiXCR, applied by TCRdb to the PCR reads, yields one record per CDR3 protein. The data contain 6,500 to 10,000 distinct CDR3 sequences, around 30% of them singletons. The receptor's source is a boy under three years old who had a stem cell transplant for SCID, so the T cells may come from the graft donor. The source was peripheral blood, collected 60 days after TCRalphabeta/CD19-depleted stem cell transplant.

CDR3 amino acids: CASSQGGDYPPNTDTQYF. The CDR3 DNA reads as TGTGCCAGCAGCCAAGGGGGGGACTACCCTCCCAACACAGATACGCAGTATTTT. The chain uses TRBV4-2 and TRBJ2-3; TRBD2 agrees at 7 bases. Germline V gene lookup returns CDR1 LGHNA and CDR2 YNFKEQ. CDR3 length equals 18 residues. Trimming took 1 base from V and 2 from J; bases not matched to a gene: 12.